Shown below are 5 T cell receptor beta chains from a single sample sequenced in a study of cytomegalovirus exposure and HLA in healthy donors. With 60 Vbeta and 13 Jbeta primers, the PCR was carried out. Measured with immunoSEQ multiplex PCR; TCRdb has only the in-frame clones, and not every one. The table has 130,000 or so clones, approximately 77% seen once. Input material: PBMCs. These receptors all come from a man aged 18 to 29 in good health and CMV-seronegative.

The chain employs TRBV10-3 and TRBJ1-5, with D tentatively TRBD1 (5 bases). The germline V gene has CDR1 ENHRY and CDR2 SYGVKD. CDR3 length: 13 residues. Trimming pared 0 bases from V and 7 bases from J, leaving 7 bases between. Here the CDR3 DNA reads TGTGCCATCAGTGAGTCGTGGGGCCAGCCCCAGCATTTT. Protein: CAISESWGQPQHF.

The genes are TRBV4-3 and TRBJ2-3; 9 nucleotides agree with TRBD2. The germline V gene has CDR1 LGHNA and CDR2 YSLEER. The CDR3 consists of 17 residues. Unmatched junction bases numbered 8, after V lost 0 bases and J lost 4 bases. CDR3 nucleotides: TGCGCCAGCAGCCAAGATCCCGCTAGCGGGACCTCAGATACGCAGTATTTT. Protein: CASSQDPASGTSDTQYF.

The chain couples TRBV7-2 to TRBJ2-1; TRBD1 matches 8 bases. After removal of 4 bases from V and 3 bases from J, the junction contained 2 bases not matched to a gene. CDR3 length: 14 amino acids. Germline V gives CDR1 SGHTA, CDR2 FQGNSA. Written as DNA, the CDR3 is TGTGCCAGCAGCTCGGGACAGGTCTACAATGAGCAGTTCTTC. It is translated as CASSSGQVYNEQFF.

The chain has TRBV2 and TRBJ2-2, with 8 bases lining up with TRBD2. CDR3 length equals 16 residues. The ends lost 6 bases at V and 0 bases at J; junction bases unmatched: 6. Germline V gene data show CDR1 as SNHLY and CDR2 as FYNNEI. CDR3 sequence (DNA): TGTGCCAGCAGCGCTCGGGGGGGTCCGAACACCGGGGAGCTGTTTTTT. It translates to CASSARGGPNTGELFF.

The V and J genes are TRBV6-4 and TRBJ2-5; TRBD2 matches 10 bases. The CDR3 is made up of 15 amino acids. V gave up 4 bases and J gave up 5 bases; unmatched junction bases: 7. Looked up from germline, CDR1 is MRHNA and CDR2 is SNTAGT. This CDR3 reads CASSGSGGAGETQYF. Here the CDR3 DNA reads TGTGCCAGCAGTGGCAGCGGGGGGGCCGGGGAGACCCAGTACTTC.